Listed here are 32 T cell receptor beta chains from one sample, sequenced in a study of molecular identifiers for immune sequencing clone quantification. From the PCR reads, TCRdb called clonotypes with MiXCR, one entry per CDR3 protein. The sample carries some 89,000 distinct CDR3 sequences, roughly 24% recorded once. Sequenced material: naive CD8+ T cells from blood, with Jurkat cell RNA spiked in. The sample's subset: FACS-sorted CD8+CD4-CCR7+CD45RA+ naive T cells. These receptors all come from a human donor in good health. Some libraries in this study had Jurkat cell RNA spiked in.

About this clonotype itself: A much larger clone differs from this one at a single base, so this may be a read error. This chain joins TRBV20-1 and TRBJ1-5; a weak D match, TRBD1 (6 bases). CDR3 length: 15 amino acids. The germline V gene encodes CDR1 DFQATT and CDR2 SNEGSKA (reference sequence). The CDR3 nucleotides read TGCGGTGCTTCCCGGACAGTTTATAGCAATCAGCCCCAGCATTTT. This sequence encodes CGASRTVYSNQPQHF.

This clonotype has a count of ten or more. The chain links TRBV28 to TRBJ2-3, with TRBD1 as a possible D gene (6 bases). CDR1 and CDR2 from the germline V gene are MDHEN and SYDVKM. The CDR3 consists of 16 residues. V was shortened by 6 bases and J by 4 bases, with 20 bases between the two germline ends. The CDR3 sequence is CASRRFDRRPPDTQYF. CDR3 nucleotide sequence: TGTGCCAGCAGGAGATTTGACAGGAGGCCTCCAGATACGCAGTATTTT.

This clonotype has just a few counts. The J gene is TRBJ2-7, the V gene TRBV6-2 or TRBV6-3; possibly TRBD1 or TRBD2 for D (5 bases each). The germline V and J ends were trimmed by 6 bases and 2 bases, with 11 bases remaining between them. CDR1 MNHEY and CDR2 SVGEGT come from the germline V gene. CDR3 length: 13 amino acids. CDR3 protein: CASSYGATYEQYF. For the CDR3, the DNA is TGTGCCAGCAGCTACGGGGCCACCTACGAGCAGTACTTC.

This clonotype occurred many times. The chain recombines TRBV11-2 with TRBJ2-2; D is uncertain. The CDR3 has 13 residues. Per the germline V gene, CDR1 is SGHAT and CDR2 is FQNNGV. V lost 1 base, J lost 4 bases, and 4 bases lay in between. CDR3 coding DNA: TGTGCCAGCAGCTTAGTCCGCACCGGGGAGCTGTTTTTT. Amino acid sequence: CASSLVRTGELFF.

This clonotype has ten or more counts. This chain joins TRBV7-8 and TRBJ2-3, with 7 bases aligning to TRBD2. Per the germline V gene, CDR1 is SGHVS and CDR2 is FQNEAQ. The length of the CDR3 is 17 residues. V lost 5 bases to trimming and J lost 0 bases; unmatched junction nucleotides: 11. DNA of the CDR3: TGTGCCAGCAGCCCCATCGGTGCGGGGGACAGCACAGATACGCAGTATTTT. It translates to CASSPIGAGDSTDTQYF. Using reference TRBV7-8 and TRBJ2-3 for the parts outside the CDR3, the full variable domain is GAGVSQSPRYKVAKRGQDVALRCDPISGHVSLFWYQQALGQGPEFLTYFQNEAQLDKSGLPSDRFFAERPEGSVSTLKIQRTQQEDSAVYLCASSPIGAGDSTDTQYFGPGTRLTVL.

This clonotype was seen a handful of times. This chain uses TRBV29-1 with TRBJ1-1; TRBD1 is a possible D gene (6 bases). V lost 2 bases to trimming and J lost 0 bases, with 10 bases between them. Germline loops: CDR1 SQVTM, CDR2 ANQGSEA. This CDR3 has 14 amino acids. In DNA, the CDR3 is TGCAGCGTTGAAACAGGGAGGATGAACACTGAAGCTTTCTTT. Its translation is CSVETGRMNTEAFF.

A word on this clonotype: This may be a read error: a much more frequent sequence differs by one nucleotide. CDR3 sequence reads: CASSRLAGGPPEQCF. CDR3 DNA sequence: TGTGCCAGCAGTCGACTAGCGGGGGGGCCGCCTGAGCAGTGCTTC. The V and J genes are TRBV7-2 and TRBJ2-7, with 14 bases fitting TRBD2. CDR1 is SGHTA, CDR2 FQGNSA, per germline. This CDR3 contains 15 residues.

CDR3 amino acids: CASAWALSGNTIYF. CDR3 DNA: TGTGCCAGCGCCTGGGCCCTCTCTGGAAACACCATATATTTT. The V gene is TRBV13, the J gene TRBJ1-3; D remains unclear. V lost 8 bases, J lost 0 bases, and 11 bases lay in between. Germline V lookup: CDR1 PRHDT, CDR2 FYEKMQ (reference sequence). CDR3 length: 14 amino acids.

As regards this clonotype: One end of the junction does not line up with germline, which may come from a read error. The rearrangement joins TRBV7-9 to TRBJ1-4; perhaps TRBD1 as D (5 bases). Germline loops: CDR1 SEHNR, CDR2 FQNEAQ (reference sequence). The CDR3 contains 14 residues. The DNA for the CDR3 is TGTGCCAGCAGCTTAGTAGCAGGGCATGAAAGACTGTTTTTT. Encoded protein: CASSLVAGHERLFF.

This clonotype was recorded at least ten times. V is TRBV7-9 and J is TRBJ1-1, with unresolved D. This CDR3 is 15 amino acids long. Per the germline V gene, CDR1 is SEHNR and CDR2 is FQNEAQ (reference sequence). V was trimmed by 4 bases and J by 6 bases, leaving 18 bases between them. This CDR3 reads CASSSSRTGWAEAFF. The CDR3 region has the DNA TGTGCCAGCAGCTCTAGTCGGACGGGATGGGCTGAAGCTTTCTTT.

This clonotype appeared many times. This rearrangement joins TRBV4-2 to TRBJ1-4; D remains ambiguous. The germline gives CDR1 LGHNA, CDR2 YNFKEQ. The CDR3 has 16 residues. V lost 0 bases to trimming and J lost 0 bases, with 8 bases between them. The CDR3 bases are TGTGCCAGCAGCCAAGATCAGGTGACAACTAATGAAAAACTGTTTTTT. This translates into CASSQDQVTTNEKLFF.

This clonotype came up a few times. The chain uses TRBV7-9 and TRBJ2-2; 10 bases align to TRBD1. This CDR3 is built from 19 residues. Germline V gene sequence: CDR1 SEHNR, CDR2 FQNEAQ (reference sequence). V was pared by 2 bases and J by 6 bases, with 15 bases of the junction left unmatched. The CDR3 here is CASSLSPGTGVTASGELFF. CDR3 DNA sequence: TGTGCCAGCAGCTTAAGTCCCGGGACAGGGGTCACTGCCTCCGGGGAGCTGTTTTTT.

On this clonotype: A read error is possible here, since a much larger clone lies one base away. The chain has TRBV13 and TRBJ1-1, with D maybe TRBD1 (5 bases). The CDR3 spans 14 residues. From germline, CDR1 is PRHDT and CDR2 FYEKMQ (reference sequence). V was pared by 1 base and J by 5 bases, with 11 bases between. The CDR3 loop reads CASSLDGAGTEAFF. The CDR3 region has the DNA TGTGCCAGCAGCTTAGACGGGGCTGGGACTGAAGCTTTCTTT.

V gene TRBV4-3 combines with J gene TRBJ1-2, with D tentatively TRBD1 (6 bases). The CDR3 has 14 amino acids. Germline V gene lookup returns CDR1 LGHNA and CDR2 YSLEER. Trimming cost V 0 bases and J 8 bases, with 13 bases left between them. The CDR3 DNA reads TGCGCCAGCAGCCAAGATCGGGGGCTGGGCGGCTACACCTTC. Translating gives CASSQDRGLGGYTF.

Ten or more counts support this clonotype. This chain connects TRBV19 to TRBJ2-1, with 7 nucleotides matching TRBD2. CDR3 size: 14 residues. Germline V lookup: CDR1 LNHDA, CDR2 SQIVND (reference sequence). The ends lost 5 bases at V and 10 bases at J; junction bases unmatched: 11. The CDR3 DNA is TGTGCCAGTAGTCCATGGGCTAGCGGACCCGAGCAGTTCTTC. Protein product: CASSPWASGPEQFF.

About this clonotype itself: Being one base from a much bigger clone, this may be a read error. The chain joins TRBV4-3 to TRBJ2-3, with TRBD2 identical over 8 bases. This CDR3 has 18 amino acids. CDR1 and CDR2 (germline): LGHNA, YSLEER. J lost 0 bases, V lost 0 bases, and 8 bases had no gene match. CDR3 DNA: TGCGCCAGCAGCCAAGACCGAGGAGCGGGGGCTAGCACAGATACGCAGTATTTT. It is translated as CASSQDRGAGASTDTQYF.

This clonotype has a count of ten or more. V is TRBV5-6 and J is TRBJ2-5; D assignment may be TRBD1 or TRBD2 (6 bases each). The germline V and J ends were trimmed by 2 bases and 4 bases, with 12 bases remaining between them. The CDR3 length is 14 residues. CDR1 and CDR2 (germline): SGHDT, YYEEEE. CDR3 in amino acids: CASSLGGQGETQYF. CDR3 DNA: TGTGCCAGCAGCTTAGGGGGGCAGGGAGAGACCCAGTACTTC.

Comment on this clonotype: A much larger clone differs by one base, so this may be a read error. This chain links TRBV19 with TRBJ2-2; D not certain. Germline values: CDR1 LNHDA, CDR2 SQIVND (reference sequence). The CDR3 extends over 13 amino acids. The CDR3 protein is CANSASTTGELFF. In DNA, the CDR3 is TGTGCCAATAGTGCGAGCACCACCGGGGAGCTGTTTTTT.

Ten or more counts support this clonotype. The chain joins TRBV6-6 to TRBJ2-7, with D unclear. From germline, CDR1 is MNHNY and CDR2 SVGAGI (reference sequence). The V gene lost 0 bases and the J gene lost 4 bases, with 4 bases spanning the gap. CDR3 length equals 12 residues. The CDR3 nucleotides read TGTGCCAGCAGTTACTCGCGGTACGAGCAGTACTTC. It yields the protein CASSYSRYEQYF.

This clonotype came up many times. Compared with germline, one end of the junction differs, possibly owing to a read error. This rearrangement joins TRBV27 to TRBJ2-1; D remains ambiguous. There are 15 residues in the CDR3. Germline V lookup: CDR1 MNHEY, CDR2 SMNVEV (reference sequence). CDR3 protein: CASSPRSVPYHEQFF. As DNA, the CDR3 is TGTGCCAGCAGTCCCAGGAGTGTACCCTACCATGAGCAGTTCTTC.

This clonotype was detected ten times or more. V usage is TRBV24-1 and J usage is TRBJ2-2, with 7 bases lining up with TRBD1. Germline trimming cut 3 bases from V and 4 bases from J; bases unmatched to any gene: 7. From germline, CDR1 is KGHDR and CDR2 SFDVKD. The CDR3 is 16 residues long. DNA for the CDR3: TGTGCCACCAGTGATCTAGGGGGCTATAGCACCGGGGAGCTGTTTTTT. As protein: CATSDLGGYSTGELFF.

This clonotype showed up many times. The CDR3 DNA is TGTGCCAGCACTTTGGGGATCTACACTGAAGCTTTCTTT. It encodes CASTLGIYTEAFF. The chain joins TRBV6-6 to TRBJ1-1; D is uncertain. V lost 7 bases, J lost 3 bases, and 12 bases lay in between. The germline CDR1 and CDR2 sequences are MNHNY and SVGAGI (reference sequence). There are 13 residues in the CDR3.

In this sample, this clonotype turned up many times. DNA of the CDR3: TGTGCCAGCAGCTTAGCGGGAGGGGGTTACGAGCAGTACTTC. Translation: CASSLAGGGYEQYF. V usage is TRBV13 and J usage is TRBJ2-7; 8 bases align to TRBD2. Germline V gene data show CDR1 as PRHDT and CDR2 as FYEKMQ (reference sequence). The CDR3 runs to 14 residues. Trimming took 1 base from V and 4 from J; bases not matched to a gene: 3.

In regard to this clonotype: This may stem from a read error, because a much larger clone lies one nucleotide away. V usage is TRBV7-9 and J usage is TRBJ2-3; no clear D. The J call may be in error: the DNA end matches TRBJ1-5 better. The germline V gene has CDR1 SEHNR and CDR2 FQNEAQ (reference sequence). The CDR3 extends over 13 amino acids. CDR3 protein: CASSLPSWDTQHF. CDR3 nucleotide sequence: TGTGCCAGCAGCTTACCTTCATGGGATACGCAGCATTTT.

Remarks on this clonotype: A much larger clone is a single base away; this may be a read error. The V gene is TRBV9, the J gene TRBJ2-2; D might be TRBD2 (6 bases). This CDR3 has 16 residues. CDR1 is SGDLS, CDR2 YYNGEE, per germline. The CDR3 bases are TGTGCCAGCAGCGTAGGTCCGGGGGTCGACACCGGGGAGCCGTTTTTT. It yields the protein CASSVGPGVDTGEPFF.

Many counts were recorded for this clonotype. The J gene is TRBJ2-5, the V gene TRBV28; unclear D gene. CDR1 is MDHEN and CDR2 is SYDVKM in the germline V gene. The CDR3 length is 14 residues. V was cut by 6 bases and J by 3 bases, with 14 bases left in between. Written as DNA, the CDR3 is TGTGCCAGCAGCCGGGCGTACGGAAAAGAGACCCAGTACTTC. It is translated as CASSRAYGKETQYF. Full variable domain (outside the CDR3, taken from reference TRBV28 and TRBJ2-5): DVKVTQSSRYLVKRTGEKVFLECVQDMDHENMFWYRQDPGLGLRLIYFSYDVKMKEKGDIPEGYSVSREKKERFSLILESASTNQTSMYLCASSRAYGKETQYFGPGTRLLVL.

This clonotype was observed at least ten times. The chain uses TRBV7-9 and TRBJ2-4; D call uncertain. The CDR3 is made up of 14 amino acids. CDR1 is SEHNR and CDR2 is FQNEAQ in the germline V gene (reference sequence). V was trimmed by 1 base and J by 5 bases, leaving 9 bases between them. CDR3 residues: CASSLVGIENIQYF. The DNA for the CDR3 is TGTGCCAGCAGCTTAGTGGGTATCGAAAACATTCAGTACTTC.

As concerns this clonotype: Germline and junction disagree at one end, which may indicate a read error. V is TRBV12-3 or TRBV12-4 and J is TRBJ2-2; tentatively, D is TRBD2 (5 bases). The CDR3 runs to 16 residues. This CDR3 reads CASSLPGFENTGEPFF. CDR3 DNA sequence: TGTGCCAGCAGTCTCCCGGGGTTCGAGAACACCGGGGAGCCGTTTTTT.

In regard to this clonotype: A clone one base away is much larger, so this may be a read error. The J gene is TRBJ2-7, the V gene TRBV12-3 or TRBV12-4; TRBD2 might be the D (5 bases). V lost 7 bases and J lost 6, with 16 bases in between. There are 13 residues in the CDR3. The CDR3 sequence is CASTPGPRGEQYF. As DNA, the CDR3 is TGTGCCAGCACCCCCGGCCCACGGGGCGAGCAGTACTTC.

This clonotype was detected ten times or more. The rearrangement joins TRBV15 to TRBJ1-1, with D unclear. Per germline, CDR1 LNHNV and CDR2 YYDKDF (reference sequence). The CDR3 is 17 amino acids. The V gene lost 5 bases and the J gene lost 3 bases, with 22 bases spanning the gap. CDR3 sequence (DNA): TGTGCCACCAGCGGAGCTCCCGGAGGCTTCCGGGACACTGAAGCTTTCTTT. This translates into CATSGAPGGFRDTEAFF.

As concerns this clonotype: At one boundary the junction diverges from the germline segment, which might be a read error. The V gene is TRBV7-6, the J gene TRBJ2-7; weak D call: TRBD2 (6 bases). The CDR3 consists of 16 residues. Germline lookup yields CDR1 SGHVS and CDR2 FNYEAQ. The CDR3 loop reads CASSPYGGLQPHEQCF. The CDR3 DNA follows: TGTGCCAGCAGCCCATACGGAGGGCTTCAACCTCACGAGCAGTGCTTC.

As for this clonotype: A much bigger clone sits one base away, suggesting this may be a read error. The V call is TRBV20-1, the J call TRBJ2-2, with 9 bases aligning to TRBD1. CDR1 and CDR2 (germline): DFQATT, SNEGSKA (reference sequence). This CDR3 comprises 15 residues. CDR3 protein: CSAGDRQGDAGELFF. Written as DNA, the CDR3 is TGCAGTGCTGGAGATCGACAGGGGGATGCCGGGGAGCTGTTTTTT.